This passage covers 15 T cell receptor beta chains from one sample sequenced in a study of cytomegalovirus exposure and HLA in healthy donors. With 60 Vbeta and 13 Jbeta primers, the PCR was carried out. TCRdb keeps only in-frame clones here, not all; method: immunoSEQ multiplex PCR. The repertoire holds around 76,000 clones, approximately 67% seen once, with less than 9% in the top ten. Source material: PBMCs. These receptors all stem from a man aged 40-49 years in good health and CMV-seropositive.

The rearrangement joins TRBV28 to TRBJ2-1; D ambiguous. CDR3 length: 13 residues. V was cut by 4 bases and J by 5 bases, with 9 bases left in between. The germline V gene encodes CDR1 MDHEN and CDR2 SYDVKM. This chain's CDR3 is CASSSGWDNEQFF. The CDR3 nucleotides are TGTGCCAGCAGTTCAGGATGGGACAATGAGCAGTTCTTC.

J is TRBJ1-1 and V is TRBV5-4; D possibly corresponds to TRBD1 (6 bases). Germline values: CDR1 SGHNT, CDR2 YYREEE (reference sequence). Deletions cut 4 bases from V and 1 base from J, with 14 bases between. CDR3 size: 15 residues. DNA of the CDR3: TGTGCCAGCAGCCGCACCGGGACACCGAACACTGAAGCTTTCTTT. This encodes CASSRTGTPNTEAFF.

This clone was found a few times. J is TRBJ2-5 and V is TRBV18; D is possibly TRBD1 (5 bases). Trimming stripped 2 bases from V and 5 bases from J, with 21 bases between. This CDR3 comprises 17 residues. From germline, CDR1 is KGHSH and CDR2 LQKENI. Here the CDR3 DNA reads TGTGCCAGCTCACCAAATTCGGATCAGGGTCGAAGGGAGACCCAGTACTTC. Its protein is CASSPNSDQGRRETQYF.

The J gene is TRBJ2-1, the V gene TRBV27, with a possible D match to TRBD1 (6 bases). The germline V and J ends were trimmed by 5 bases and 7 bases, with 18 bases remaining between them. This CDR3 is built from 15 residues. CDR1 and CDR2 from the germline V gene are MNHEY and SMNVEV (reference sequence). CDR3 in DNA: TGTGCCAGCAGTCCGCATCGACCAGGGGATAATGAGCAGTTCTTC. This gives the protein CASSPHRPGDNEQFF.

The chain couples TRBV5-6 to TRBJ1-2, with a weak D call TRBD1 (5 bases). Germline V CDR1 and CDR2: SGHDT, YYEEEE. The V end was cut by 0 bases, the J end by 3 bases, with 18 bases between. The CDR3 length is 17 residues. The DNA for the CDR3 is TGTGCCAGCAGCTTGGGGGGGGATTGGCAGGGAGACTATGGCTACACCTTC. It specifies CASSLGGDWQGDYGYTF.

The V call is TRBV18, the J call TRBJ1-2; D ambiguous. CDR1 and CDR2 (germline): KGHSH, LQKENI. The ends were cut back, 3 bases at V and 2 bases at J, with 13 bases in the middle. The CDR3 runs 15 residues. Here the CDR3 DNA reads TGTGCCAGCTCACCGGGAGGAGGGTTGAACTATGGCTACACCTTC. It codes for CASSPGGGLNYGYTF.

This chain joins TRBV19 and TRBJ1-5; D is possibly TRBD1 (5 bases). V was pared by 7 bases and J by 7 bases, with 17 bases between. The germline gives CDR1 LNHDA, CDR2 SQIVND (reference sequence). The CDR3 has 14 amino acids. The CDR3 reads CASTYGAGRQPQHF. CDR3 DNA: TGTGCCAGTACCTATGGGGCGGGACGCCAGCCCCAGCATTTT. Supplemented by reference TRBV19 and TRBJ1-5, the full variable domain reads DGGITQSPKYLFRKEGQNVTLSCEQNLNHDAMYWYRQDPGQGLRLIYYSQIVNDFQKGDIAEGYSVSREKKESFPLTVTSAQKNPTAFYLCASTYGAGRQPQHFGDGTRLSIL.

The CDR3 region has the DNA TGTGCCAGCAGCCCCGCAGACAGAACTAGCACAGATACGCAGTATTTT. This sequence encodes CASSPADRTSTDTQYF. This chain uses TRBV27 with TRBJ2-3; TRBD1 is a possible D gene (5 bases). Germline-derived CDR1 and CDR2 are MNHEY and SMNVEV (reference sequence). The CDR3 covers 16 residues. V was clipped by 6 bases and J by 0 bases, with 16 bases between them.

V gene TRBV5-1 combines with J gene TRBJ1-4; 7 bases are a match to TRBD1. The J segment lost 1 base and the V segment lost 1 base, leaving 7 bases of the junction unmatched. CDR1 and CDR2 from the germline V gene are SGHRS and YFSETQ. CDR3 length: 17 amino acids. Here the CDR3 DNA reads TGCGCCAGCAGCTTGTTTAGCCAGGGGGGAACTAATGAAAAACTGTTTTTT. Its translation is CASSLFSQGGTNEKLFF.

The chain uses TRBV10-3 and TRBJ1-5; D possibly corresponds to TRBD1 (5 bases). CDR1 and CDR2 from the germline V gene are ENHRY and SYGVKD. V was shortened by 2 bases and J by 3 bases, with 8 bases between the two germline ends. The CDR3 is 14 amino acids. The CDR3 nucleotides are TGTGCCATCAGTGAGGGGGCATCCAATCAGCCCCAGCATTTT. Protein product: CAISEGASNQPQHF.

The gene calls are TRBV10-3 and TRBJ1-1; D is ambiguous. The CDR3 contains 11 residues. V dropped 6 bases and J dropped 2 bases, with 4 bases sitting between them. CDR1 ENHRY and CDR2 SYGVKD come from the germline V gene. The CDR3 here is CAIRSNTEAFF. CDR3 nucleotide sequence: TGTGCCATCAGGAGCAACACTGAAGCTTTCTTT.

The V call is TRBV6-6, the J call TRBJ1-6; D not certain. The V and J ends lost 2 bases and 7 bases respectively, with 3 bases between them. The CDR3 sequence is 12 residues long. Germline V gene lookup returns CDR1 MNHNY and CDR2 SVGAGI (reference sequence). CDR3 nucleotide sequence: TGTGCCAGCAGTTACCCGAATTCACCCCTCCACTTT. Its protein is CASSYPNSPLHF.

The chain couples TRBV5-1 to TRBJ2-7, with D unclear. This CDR3 contains 12 residues. Deletions cut 4 bases from V and 4 bases from J, with 9 bases between. The germline V gene encodes CDR1 SGHRS and CDR2 YFSETQ. CDR3 coding DNA: TGCGCCAGCAGCGTCTCCGGTTACGAGCAGTACTTC. Amino acid sequence: CASSVSGYEQYF. The variable domain in full, with the rest retrieved from reference TRBV5-1 and TRBJ2-7, is KAGVTQTPRYLIKTRGQQVTLSCSPISGHRSVSWYQQTPGQGLQFLFEYFSETQRNKGNFPGRFSGRQFSNSRSEMNVSTLELGDSALYLCASSVSGYEQYFGPGTRLTVT.

This chain joins TRBV7-2 and TRBJ1-2; a weak D match, TRBD1 (6 bases). V was trimmed by 4 bases and J by 1 base, leaving 13 bases between them. The CDR3 has 15 amino acids. In germline, CDR1 is SGHTA, CDR2 FQGNSA. CDR3 residues: CASSSTGTNNYGYTF. The CDR3 bases are TGTGCCAGCAGCTCAACCGGGACAAATAACTATGGCTACACCTTC.

The chain has TRBV4-2 and TRBJ2-3; 11 bases agree with TRBD2. Germline trimming cut 4 bases from V and 4 bases from J; bases unmatched to any gene: 7. This CDR3 region has 16 residues. Per germline, CDR1 LGHNA and CDR2 YNFKEQ. The CDR3 DNA reads as TGTGCCAGCAGCCTATTAGCGGGGGGGGAGGCAGATACGCAGTATTTT. This encodes CASSLLAGGEADTQYF.